The rows below give T cell receptor beta chains drawn from one sample of a study of T cell responses to AZD1222 COVID-19 vaccine. Profiled with immunoSEQ multiplex PCR; TCRdb holds only in-frame clones, not every one. Found here are more than 100,000 clones, 85% to 95% of them singletons; the top ten hold roughly 1.8%. This specimen was peripheral blood, taken on day 0 of AZD1222 vaccination. These receptors all come from an adult in good health. CDR3s include the opening cysteine and the closing phenylalanine or tryptophan. A D gene is named only where the DNA matches it firmly. The listing skips clone size in some rows; elsewhere it reads once, few, many or a size class.

CASSSTLRGLAGGLNTDTQYF | TGTGCCAGCAGCTCGACCTTGCGTGGGCTAGCGGGAGGGCTGAACACAGATACGCAGTATTTT | TRBV7-3 | 21 | TRBJ2-3 | TRBD2 | once
CAWSLTGAETQYF | TGTGCCTGGAGTTTGACAGGGGCGGAGACCCAGTACTTC | TRBV30 | 13 | TRBJ2-5 | TRBD1 | .
CASSARMNTEAFF | TGTGCCAGCAGCGCTAGGATGAACACTGAAGCTTTCTTT | TRBV7-9 | 13 | TRBJ1-1 | . | .
CASSLFLEKLFF | TGTGCCAGCAGCTTATTCCTCGAAAAACTGTTTTTT | TRBV7-9 | 12 | TRBJ1-4 | . | .
CASSRTTSGATYNEQFF | TGTGCCAGCAGTCGTACGACTAGCGGGGCTACTTACAATGAGCAGTTCTTC | TRBV5-4 | 17 | TRBJ2-1 | TRBD2 | .
CASSVSSIADGEQFF | TGTGCCAGCAGCGTATCTAGTATAGCTGACGGTGAGCAGTTCTTC | TRBV9 | 15 | TRBJ2-1 | . | .
CASSPWDSYNEQFF | TGTGCCAGCAGCCCCTGGGACAGCTACAATGAGCAGTTCTTC | TRBV7-9 | 14 | TRBJ2-1 | TRBD1 | .
CASSPRTDSPLHF | TGTGCCAGCTCACCACGAACGGATTCACCCCTCCACTTT | TRBV18 | 13 | TRBJ1-6 | . | .
CASTLSLRSPLHF | TGTGCCAGCACCCTTTCTCTACGCTCACCCCTCCACTTT | TRBV7-2 | 13 | TRBJ1-6 | . | .
CASSLTQDRSLGYTF | TGTGCCAGCAGCTTAACTCAGGACAGGTCTCTCGGCTACACCTTC | TRBV7-2 | 15 | TRBJ1-2 | TRBD1 | .
CASSSPGQGTYEQYF | TGTGCCAGCAGCTCTCCGGGACAGGGGACCTACGAGCAGTACTTC | TRBV6-5 | 15 | TRBJ2-7 | TRBD1 | .
CASSQEGHGYTF | TGTGCCAGCAGCCAAGAAGGGCATGGCTACACCTTC | TRBV3-1/TRBV3-2 | 12 | TRBJ1-2 | . | .
CAWSGGSNQPQHF | TGTGCCTGGAGTGGGGGGTCTAATCAGCCCCAGCATTTT | TRBV30 | 13 | TRBJ1-5 | . | .
CASSQAKGQFYGYTF | TGCGCCAGCAGCCAAGCGAAGGGTCAGTTCTATGGCTACACCTTC | TRBV4-1 | 15 | TRBJ1-2 | . | once
CAGGTGVYEQYF | TGTGCCGGCGGGACAGGGGTCTACGAGCAGTACTTC | TRBV6-5 | 12 | TRBJ2-7 | TRBD1 | .
CASSQEASSYEQYF | TGCGCCAGCAGCCAAGAAGCCAGCTCCTACGAGCAGTACTTC | TRBV4-1 | 14 | TRBJ2-7 | . | .
CAISGYREIGTEAFF | TGTGCCATCAGTGGGTACAGGGAGATAGGGACTGAAGCTTTCTTT | TRBV10-3 | 15 | TRBJ1-1 | . | .
CASSLTGTGAGRNNSPLHF | TGTGCCAGCAGTTTAACCGGGACAGGGGCAGGTCGGAATAATTCACCCCTCCACTTT | TRBV27 | 19 | TRBJ1-6 | TRBD1 | .
CASSLGGNLHF | TGTGCCAGCAGTTTGGGCGGAAACCTCCACTTT | TRBV12-3/TRBV12-4 | 11 | TRBJ1-6 | . | .
CASSLALGSMETQYF | TGCGCCAGCAGCTTGGCCTTAGGGAGCATGGAGACCCAGTACTTC | TRBV5-1 | 15 | TRBJ2-5 | . | .
CSVRTGDEKLFF | TGCAGCGTCCGGACAGGGGACGAAAAACTGTTTTTT | TRBV29-1 | 12 | TRBJ1-4 | TRBD1 | .
CASSWSEEKLFF | TGTGCCAGCAGTTGGTCGGAGGAAAAACTGTTTTTT | TRBV12-3/TRBV12-4 | 12 | TRBJ1-4 | . | .
CASSPGGTGNEKLFF | TGTGCCAGCAGCCCGGGGGGGACAGGGAATGAAAAACTGTTTTTT | TRBV5-4 | 15 | TRBJ1-4 | TRBD1 | .
CASRSHGGSNEKLFF | TGTGCCAGCAGGTCCCACGGAGGCTCCAATGAAAAACTGTTTTTT | TRBV6-6 | 15 | TRBJ1-4 | . | .
CASSLAPGTGADTQYF | TGTGCCAGCAGCTTAGCCCCAGGGACAGGGGCAGATACGCAGTATTTT | TRBV13 | 16 | TRBJ2-3 | TRBD1 | .
CSVDWQGTGELFF | TGCAGCGTTGATTGGCAGGGGACCGGGGAGCTGTTTTTT | TRBV29-1 | 13 | TRBJ2-2 | . | .
CASSLVPGSNQPQHF | TGCGCCAGCAGCTTGGTACCGGGGAGCAATCAGCCCCAGCATTTT | TRBV5-1 | 15 | TRBJ1-5 | . | .
CASSVRDLGHYGYTF | TGTGCCAGCAGCGTACGCGACCTTGGGCACTATGGCTACACCTTC | TRBV9 | 15 | TRBJ1-2 | . | .
CASSLSRDPQETQYF | TGTGCCAGCAGCTTATCCAGGGACCCACAAGAGACCCAGTACTTC | TRBV7-2 | 15 | TRBJ2-5 | . | .
CASSGGRSNQPQHF | TGTGCCAGCAGCGGGGGTAGGAGCAATCAGCCCCAGCATTTT | TRBV7-9 | 14 | TRBJ1-5 | . | .
CASSLTGVPDWTYNEQFF | TGTGCCAGCAGCTTGACAGGGGTCCCGGATTGGACCTACAATGAGCAGTTCTTC | TRBV7-3 | 18 | TRBJ2-1 | TRBD1 | .
CASSVTGGYEQYF | TGTGCCAGCAGCGTAACAGGGGGCTACGAGCAGTACTTC | TRBV9 | 13 | TRBJ2-7 | TRBD1 | .
CASSVGGPGNTIYF | TGTGCCAGCAGCGTAGGAGGGCCTGGAAACACCATATATTTT | TRBV9 | 14 | TRBJ1-3 | . | .
CASSLGPLFTQPQHF | TGTGCCAGCAGCTTAGGACCGCTTTTTACTCAGCCCCAGCATTTT | TRBV7-2 | 15 | TRBJ1-5 | . | .
CACGGYNEQFF | TGTGCCTGCGGAGGTTACAATGAGCAGTTCTTC | TRBV30 | 11 | TRBJ2-1 | . | .
CASSLGRHEQFF | TGCGCCAGCAGCTTAGGTAGGCATGAGCAGTTCTTC | TRBV5-1 | 12 | TRBJ2-1 | . | .
CASSLGQVGVEQYF | TGTGCCAGCAGCTTGGGGCAGGTCGGTGTCGAGCAGTACTTC | TRBV5-4 | 14 | TRBJ2-7 | . | .
CASKGNTNTGELFF | TGCGCCAGCAAGGGGAATACGAACACCGGGGAGCTGTTTTTT | TRBV10-1 | 14 | TRBJ2-2 | . | .
CASSIRLGGTSRRETQYF | TGTGCCAGTAGTATAAGGTTAGGGGGGACGTCTCGGAGGGAGACCCAGTACTTC | TRBV19 | 18 | TRBJ2-5 | . | .
CASSPSGDHNEQFF | TGCGCCAGCAGCCCATCAGGGGATCACAATGAGCAGTTCTTC | TRBV5-1 | 14 | TRBJ2-1 | . | .
CASRRTSGVYNEQFF | TGTGCCAGCAGACGGACTAGCGGAGTGTACAATGAGCAGTTCTTC | TRBV2 | 15 | TRBJ2-1 | TRBD2 | once
CASSHPLRDTYNEQFF | TGTGCCAGCAGCCACCCCCTCAGAGACACCTACAATGAGCAGTTCTTC | TRBV7-6 | 16 | TRBJ2-1 | . | once
CASSLREPQGTEAFF | TGCGCCAGCAGCTTGCGGGAGCCCCAGGGCACTGAAGCTTTCTTT | TRBV5-1 | 15 | TRBJ1-1 | . | .
CASGDRGNQPQHF | TGTGCCAGCGGGGACAGGGGCAATCAGCCCCAGCATTTT | TRBV3-1/TRBV3-2 | 13 | TRBJ1-5 | TRBD1 | .
CASSPRTENTEAFF | TGTGCCAGCTCACCAAGGACGGAGAACACTGAAGCTTTCTTT | TRBV18 | 14 | TRBJ1-1 | . | .